What follows are 6 T cell receptor beta chains derived from one specimen sequenced in a study of metastatic and nonmetastatic thyroid tumors. TCRdb called clones again from the PCR reads with MiXCR. The sample has 85,000 to 95,000 clones, 15% seen once. The entire patient cohort was treatment-naive prior to thyroid surgery. Input material: blood. All receptors derive from a female donor with papillary thyroid cancer or a benign thyroid nodule (not recorded which). Some clones in this sample may be carry-over from other donors' samples.

Worth noting for this clone: A much larger clone lies a single base off, so this may be a read error. This chain connects TRBV30 to TRBJ1-1; D ambiguous. The germline V and J ends were trimmed by 0 bases and 5 bases, with 13 bases remaining between them. CDR1 GTSNPN and CDR2 SVGIG come from the germline V gene (reference sequence). This CDR3 comprises 14 residues. The CDR3 region has the DNA TGTGCCTGGAGTGTACCTCTGGGAGCGACTGAAGCTTTCTTT. It codes for CAWSVPLGATEAFF.

This clone was counted ten times or more. Other DNA sequences within the sample encode an identical CDR3. V is TRBV3-1 and J is TRBJ2-1, with 10 positions matching TRBD2. CDR1 is LGHDT, CDR2 YNNKEL, per germline (reference sequence). This CDR3 comprises 15 residues. With V trimmed by 7 bases and J by 0 bases, 3 bases remained unmatched. This CDR3 reads CASTLAGGSYNEQFF. In nucleotides, the CDR3 is TGTGCCAGCACCTTAGCGGGGGGCTCCTACAATGAGCAGTTCTTC.

This clone has a count of ten or more. The germline gene is not matched at one end of the junction; a read error may be the cause. This sample includes further DNA sequences coding for the same CDR3. The chain recombines TRBV19 with TRBJ2-2; tentative D call: TRBD2 (5 bases). This CDR3 is 13 amino acids long. Germline values: CDR1 LNHDA, CDR2 SQIVND (reference sequence). The CDR3 nucleotides are TGTGCCAGTAGTATGGGCGTCAACGGGGAACTGTTTTTT. It translates to CASSMGVNGELFF.

This clone was detected ten times or more. This chain links TRBV27 with TRBJ1-1; possible D gene TRBD1, 5 bases. Germline CDR1 MNHEY, CDR2 SMNVEV (reference sequence). V gave up 7 bases and J gave up 2 bases, with 11 bases separating them. The CDR3 is 13 residues long. The CDR3 here is CASNGGGNTEAFF. CDR3 DNA sequence: TGTGCCAGCAATGGGGGGGGTAACACTGAAGCTTTCTTT.

This clone was counted many times. V and J are TRBV6-5 and TRBJ1-2; D might be TRBD1 (6 bases). CDR3 length: 13 amino acids. Trimming removed 2 bases at V and 6 bases at J, with 10 bases between. Germline CDR1 and CDR2: MNHEY and SVGAGI. CDR3 sequence reads: CASSYATGDGYTF. CDR3 in DNA: TGTGCCAGCAGTTACGCGACAGGTGATGGCTACACCTTC.

Note on this clone: The junction departs from germline at one end; a sequencing error may be responsible. The chain recombines TRBV29-1 with TRBJ1-3; 9 bases fit TRBD1. The V gene's germline CDR1 is SQVTM and CDR2 ANQGSEA. This CDR3 region has 15 residues. The DNA for the CDR3 is TGTAGCGTGGCCGGGACAGGGTTTTTTGGAAACGCCATATATTTT. This sequence encodes CSVAGTGFFGNAIYF.